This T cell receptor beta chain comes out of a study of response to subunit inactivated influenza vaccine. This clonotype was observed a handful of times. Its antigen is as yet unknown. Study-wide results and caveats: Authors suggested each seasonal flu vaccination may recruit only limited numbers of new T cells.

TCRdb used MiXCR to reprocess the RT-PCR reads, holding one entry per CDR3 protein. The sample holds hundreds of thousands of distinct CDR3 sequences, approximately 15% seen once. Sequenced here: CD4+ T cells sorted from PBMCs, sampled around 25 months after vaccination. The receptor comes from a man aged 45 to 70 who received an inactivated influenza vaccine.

The CDR3 sequence is CASSEGTGTEAFF. The CDR3, as DNA: TGTGCCAGCAGTGAAGGGACAGGCACTGAAGCTTTCTTT. The V and J genes are TRBV6-1 and TRBJ1-1; TRBD1 aligns across 7 bases. Germline assignment: CDR1 MNHNS and CDR2 SASEGT. V was clipped by 1 base and J by 4 bases; unmatched bases: 0. CDR3 size: 13 residues.